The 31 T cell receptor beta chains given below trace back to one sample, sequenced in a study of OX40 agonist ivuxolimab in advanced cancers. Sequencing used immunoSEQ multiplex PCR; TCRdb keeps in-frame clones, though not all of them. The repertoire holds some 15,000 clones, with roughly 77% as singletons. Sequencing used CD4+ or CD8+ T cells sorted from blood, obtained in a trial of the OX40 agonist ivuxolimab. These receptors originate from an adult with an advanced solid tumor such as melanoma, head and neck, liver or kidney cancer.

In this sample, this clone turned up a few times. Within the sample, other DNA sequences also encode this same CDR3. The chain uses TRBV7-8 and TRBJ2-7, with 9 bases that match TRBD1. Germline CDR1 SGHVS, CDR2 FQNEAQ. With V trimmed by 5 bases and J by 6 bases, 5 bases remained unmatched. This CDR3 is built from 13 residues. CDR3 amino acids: CASSPLTGGEQYF. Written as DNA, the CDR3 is TGTGCCAGCAGCCCGTTGACAGGGGGCGAGCAGTACTTC.

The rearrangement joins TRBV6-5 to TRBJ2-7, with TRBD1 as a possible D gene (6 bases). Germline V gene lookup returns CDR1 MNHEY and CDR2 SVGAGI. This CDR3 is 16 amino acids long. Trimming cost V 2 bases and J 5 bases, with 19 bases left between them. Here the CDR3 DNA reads TGTGCCAGCAGTTACCTCCGGGACACAGCCAATGACGAGCAGTACTTC. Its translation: CASSYLRDTANDEQYF.

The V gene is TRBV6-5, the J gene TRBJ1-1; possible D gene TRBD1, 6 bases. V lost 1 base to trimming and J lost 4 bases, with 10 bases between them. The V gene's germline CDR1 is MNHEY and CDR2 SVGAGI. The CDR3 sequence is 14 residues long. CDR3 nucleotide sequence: TGTGCCAGCAGTTACTTCTTGGACAGCACTGAAGCTTTCTTT. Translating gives CASSYFLDSTEAFF.

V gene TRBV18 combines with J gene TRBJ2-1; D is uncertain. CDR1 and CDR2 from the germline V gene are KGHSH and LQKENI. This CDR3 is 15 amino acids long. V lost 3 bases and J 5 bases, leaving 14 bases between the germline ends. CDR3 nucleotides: TGTGCCAGCTCACCGGAAACGGCACCCCACAATGAGCAGTTCTTC. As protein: CASSPETAPHNEQFF.

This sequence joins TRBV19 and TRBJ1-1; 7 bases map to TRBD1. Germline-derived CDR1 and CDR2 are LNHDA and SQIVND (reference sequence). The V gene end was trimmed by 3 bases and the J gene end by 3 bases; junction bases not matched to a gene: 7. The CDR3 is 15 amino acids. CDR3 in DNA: TGTGCCAGTAGTATCTCCGGGACAGCTTACACTGAAGCTTTCTTT. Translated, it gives CASSISGTAYTEAFF.

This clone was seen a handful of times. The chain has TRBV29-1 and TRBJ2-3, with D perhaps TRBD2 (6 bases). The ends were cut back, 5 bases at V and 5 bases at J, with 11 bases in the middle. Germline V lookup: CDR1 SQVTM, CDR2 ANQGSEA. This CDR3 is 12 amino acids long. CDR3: CSVRRGLDTQYF. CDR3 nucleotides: TGCAGCGTTCGGAGGGGACTAGATACGCAGTATTTT.

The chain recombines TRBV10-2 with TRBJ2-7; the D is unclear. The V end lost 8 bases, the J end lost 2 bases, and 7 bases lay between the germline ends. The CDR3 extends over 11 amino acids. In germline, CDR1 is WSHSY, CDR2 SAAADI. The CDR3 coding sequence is TGCGCCAGCTCGACGGCCTACGAGCAGTACTTC. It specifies CASSTAYEQYF.

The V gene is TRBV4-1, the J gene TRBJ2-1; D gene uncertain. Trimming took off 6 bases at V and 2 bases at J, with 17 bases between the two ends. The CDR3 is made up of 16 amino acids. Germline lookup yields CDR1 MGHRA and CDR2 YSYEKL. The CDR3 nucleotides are TGCGCCAGCAGGCAACTACCGGCACTAACCTACAATGAGCAGTTCTTC. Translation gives CASRQLPALTYNEQFF.

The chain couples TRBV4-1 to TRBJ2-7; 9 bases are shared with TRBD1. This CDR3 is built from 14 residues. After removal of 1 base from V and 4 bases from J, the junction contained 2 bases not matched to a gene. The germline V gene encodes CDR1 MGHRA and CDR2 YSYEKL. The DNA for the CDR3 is TGCGCCAGCAGCCAAGGCGGGACAGGGTACGAGCAGTACTTC. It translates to CASSQGGTGYEQYF.

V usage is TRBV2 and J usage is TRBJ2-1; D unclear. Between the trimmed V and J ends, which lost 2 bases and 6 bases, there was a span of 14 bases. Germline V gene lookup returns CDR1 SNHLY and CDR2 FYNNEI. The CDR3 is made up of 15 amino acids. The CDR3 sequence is CASSELGVLSNEQFF. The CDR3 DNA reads TGTGCCAGCAGTGAACTTGGGGTCCTATCCAATGAGCAGTTCTTC.

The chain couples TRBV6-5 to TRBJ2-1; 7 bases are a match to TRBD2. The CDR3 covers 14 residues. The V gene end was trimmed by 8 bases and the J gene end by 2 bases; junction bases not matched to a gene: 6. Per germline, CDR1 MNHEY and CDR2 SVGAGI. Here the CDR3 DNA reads TGTGCCAGCGCACAACGGGAGGCCTACAATGAGCAGTTCTTC. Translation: CASAQREAYNEQFF.

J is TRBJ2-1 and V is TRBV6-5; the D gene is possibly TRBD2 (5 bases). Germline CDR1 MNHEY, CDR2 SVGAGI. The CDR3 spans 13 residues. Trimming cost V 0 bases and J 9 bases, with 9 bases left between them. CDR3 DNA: TGTGCCAGCAGTTACTCTGAGGGTCCTGAGCAGTTCTTC. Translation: CASSYSEGPEQFF.

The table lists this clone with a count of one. The CDR3 protein is CASSNTDQETQYF. In DNA, the CDR3 is TGTGCCAGTAGTAATACAGACCAAGAGACCCAGTACTTC. This chain uses TRBV19 with TRBJ2-5; D not certain. Germline CDR1 and CDR2: LNHDA and SQIVND (reference sequence). V was clipped by 4 bases and J by 0 bases, with 6 bases between them. This CDR3 contains 13 residues.

The CDR3 loop reads CASSFGPTSYEQYF. The CDR3 region has the DNA TGTGCCAGCAGCTTTGGACCGACCTCCTACGAGCAGTACTTC. The rearrangement joins TRBV5-4 to TRBJ2-7; D is unclear. CDR3 length: 14 amino acids. Per germline, CDR1 SGHNT and CDR2 YYREEE (reference sequence). V was trimmed by 2 bases and J by 0 bases, leaving 9 bases between them.

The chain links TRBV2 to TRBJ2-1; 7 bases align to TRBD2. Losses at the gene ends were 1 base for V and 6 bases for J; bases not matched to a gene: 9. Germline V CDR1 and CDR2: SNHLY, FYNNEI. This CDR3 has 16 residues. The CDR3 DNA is TGTGCCAGCAGTGAAGGGGCGGGGGTGTTTCGCAATGAGCAGTTCTTC. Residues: CASSEGAGVFRNEQFF.

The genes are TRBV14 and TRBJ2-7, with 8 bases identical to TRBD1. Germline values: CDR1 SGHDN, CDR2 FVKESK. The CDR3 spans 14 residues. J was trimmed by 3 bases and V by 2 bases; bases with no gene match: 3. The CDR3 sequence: CASSQWTGNYEQYF. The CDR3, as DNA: TGTGCCAGCAGCCAATGGACAGGGAACTACGAGCAGTACTTC.

The CDR3 DNA is TGTGCCAGCAGCGTAAGACAGGGGGCGCGAAATGAGCAGTTCTTC. It encodes CASSVRQGARNEQFF. The chain has TRBV9 and TRBJ2-1, with 10 bases identical to TRBD1. V shed 1 base, J shed 7 bases, and the junction held 5 bases outside the gene matches. From germline, CDR1 is SGDLS and CDR2 YYNGEE. The CDR3 loop spans 15 amino acids. Drawing the rest from reference TRBV9 and TRBJ2-1, the complete variable domain is DSGVTQTPKHLITATGQRVTLRCSPRSGDLSVYWYQQSLDQGLQFLIQYYNGEERAKGNILERFSAQQFPDLHSELNLSSLELGDSALYFCASSVRQGARNEQFFGPGTRLTVL.

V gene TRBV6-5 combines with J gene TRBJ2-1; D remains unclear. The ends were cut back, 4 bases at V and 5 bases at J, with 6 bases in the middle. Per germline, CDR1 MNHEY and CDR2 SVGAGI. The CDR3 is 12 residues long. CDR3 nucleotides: TGTGCCAGCAGTTTCCGAAACAATGAGCAGTTCTTC. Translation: CASSFRNNEQFF.

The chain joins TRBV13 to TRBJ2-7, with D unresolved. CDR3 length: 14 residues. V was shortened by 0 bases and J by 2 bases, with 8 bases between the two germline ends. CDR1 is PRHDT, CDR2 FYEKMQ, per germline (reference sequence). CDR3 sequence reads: CASSLGMDPYEQYF. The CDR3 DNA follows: TGTGCCAGCAGCTTAGGCATGGACCCCTACGAGCAGTACTTC.

CDR3: CASSLVRTGQTEAFF. The CDR3 DNA follows: TGTGCCAGCAGCTTAGTCAGGACAGGGCAGACTGAAGCTTTCTTT. The rearrangement links TRBV11-2 to TRBJ1-1; 8 nucleotides align to TRBD1. The CDR3 extends over 15 amino acids. Germline V CDR1 and CDR2: SGHAT, FQNNGV. J was trimmed by 5 bases and V by 1 base; bases with no gene match: 6.

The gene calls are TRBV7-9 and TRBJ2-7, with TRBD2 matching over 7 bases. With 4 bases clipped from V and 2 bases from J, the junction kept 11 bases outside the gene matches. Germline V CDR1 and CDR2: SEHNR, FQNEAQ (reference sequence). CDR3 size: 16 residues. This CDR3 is CASSSKVAGATYEQYF. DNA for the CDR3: TGTGCCAGCAGCTCCAAGGTGGCGGGAGCTACCTACGAGCAGTACTTC.

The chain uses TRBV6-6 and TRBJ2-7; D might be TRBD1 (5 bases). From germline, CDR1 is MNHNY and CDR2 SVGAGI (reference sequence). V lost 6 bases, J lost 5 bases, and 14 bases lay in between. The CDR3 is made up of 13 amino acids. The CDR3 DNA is TGTGCCAGCAGCCGCTCGACCAGGGACGAGCAGTACTTC. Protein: CASSRSTRDEQYF.

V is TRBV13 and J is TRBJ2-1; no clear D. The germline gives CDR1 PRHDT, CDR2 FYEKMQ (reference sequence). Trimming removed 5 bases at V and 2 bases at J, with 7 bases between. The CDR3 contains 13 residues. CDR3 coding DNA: TGTGCCAGCAGCCAGATGGCCTACAATGAGCAGTTCTTC. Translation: CASSQMAYNEQFF.

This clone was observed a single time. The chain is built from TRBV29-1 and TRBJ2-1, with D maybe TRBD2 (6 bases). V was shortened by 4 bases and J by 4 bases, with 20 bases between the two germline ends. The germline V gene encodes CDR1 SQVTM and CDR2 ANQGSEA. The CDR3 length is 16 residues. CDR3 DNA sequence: TGCAGCGTTGTCTTCCCAGCGGGCGGGTCTTACAATGAGCAGTTCTTC. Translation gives CSVVFPAGGSYNEQFF.

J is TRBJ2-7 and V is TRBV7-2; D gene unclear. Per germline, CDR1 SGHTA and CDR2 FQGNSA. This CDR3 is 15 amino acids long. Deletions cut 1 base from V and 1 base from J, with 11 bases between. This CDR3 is CASSLVMDGSYEQYF. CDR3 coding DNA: TGTGCCAGCAGCTTAGTTATGGACGGATCCTACGAGCAGTACTTC.

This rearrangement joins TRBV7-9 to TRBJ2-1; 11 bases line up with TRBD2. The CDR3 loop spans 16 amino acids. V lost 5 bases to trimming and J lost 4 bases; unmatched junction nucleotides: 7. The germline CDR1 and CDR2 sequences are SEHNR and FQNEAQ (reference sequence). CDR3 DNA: TGTGCCAGCAGCCCCGATAGCGGGAGGGCATACAATGAGCAGTTCTTC. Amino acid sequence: CASSPDSGRAYNEQFF.

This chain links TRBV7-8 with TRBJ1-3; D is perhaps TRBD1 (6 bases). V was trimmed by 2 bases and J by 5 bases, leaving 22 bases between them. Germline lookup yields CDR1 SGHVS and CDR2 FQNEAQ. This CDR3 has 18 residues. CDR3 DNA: TGTGCCAGCAGCTTAATTCGTCAGGGGCCGAAGGATAGAAACACCATATATTTT. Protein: CASSLIRQGPKDRNTIYF.

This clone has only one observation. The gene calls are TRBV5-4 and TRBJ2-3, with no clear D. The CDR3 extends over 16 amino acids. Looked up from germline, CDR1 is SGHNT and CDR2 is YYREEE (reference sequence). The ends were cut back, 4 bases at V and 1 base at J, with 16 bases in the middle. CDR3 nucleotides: TGTGCCAGCAGCCAACACAGAGGCTCAGGCACAGATACGCAGTATTTT. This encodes CASSQHRGSGTDTQYF.

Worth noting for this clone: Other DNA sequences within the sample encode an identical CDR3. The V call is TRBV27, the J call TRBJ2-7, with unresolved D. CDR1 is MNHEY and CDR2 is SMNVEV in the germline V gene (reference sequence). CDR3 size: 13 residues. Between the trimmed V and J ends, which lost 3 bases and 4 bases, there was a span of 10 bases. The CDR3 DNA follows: TGTGCCAGCAGTTTGAGGCTACTATACGAGCAGTACTTC. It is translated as CASSLRLLYEQYF.

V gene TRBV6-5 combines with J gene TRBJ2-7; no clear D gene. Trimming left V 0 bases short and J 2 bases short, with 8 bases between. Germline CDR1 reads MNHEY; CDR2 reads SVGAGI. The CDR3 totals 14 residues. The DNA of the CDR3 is TGTGCCAGCAGTTACTCGTCAAGAACCTACGAGCAGTACTTC. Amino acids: CASSYSSRTYEQYF.

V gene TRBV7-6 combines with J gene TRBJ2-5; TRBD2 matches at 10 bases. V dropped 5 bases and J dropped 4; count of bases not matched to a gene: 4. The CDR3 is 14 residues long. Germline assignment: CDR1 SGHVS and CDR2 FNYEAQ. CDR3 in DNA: TGTGCCAGCAGCCTACGGACTAGCGGAGAGACCCAGTACTTC. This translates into CASSLRTSGETQYF.